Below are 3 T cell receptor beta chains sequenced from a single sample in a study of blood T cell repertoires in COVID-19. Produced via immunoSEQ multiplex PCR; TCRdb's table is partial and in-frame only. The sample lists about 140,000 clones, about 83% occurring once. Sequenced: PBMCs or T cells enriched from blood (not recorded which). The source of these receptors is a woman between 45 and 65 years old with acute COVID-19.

The CDR3 DNA follows: TGTGCCAGCAGACAGGGGGAGGGCACTGAAGCTTTCTTT. Its protein product is CASRQGEGTEAFF. The chain links TRBV12-3 or TRBV12-4 to TRBJ1-1; 8 bases are a match to TRBD1. This CDR3 contains 13 residues. V lost 6 bases and J lost 4; bases outside the gene matches: 4.

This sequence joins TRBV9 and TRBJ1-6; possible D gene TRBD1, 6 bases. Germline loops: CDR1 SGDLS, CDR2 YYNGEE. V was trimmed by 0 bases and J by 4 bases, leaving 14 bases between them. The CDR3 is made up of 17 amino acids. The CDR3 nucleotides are TGTGCCAGCAGCGTAGGGGCGACAGGAGAATATAATTCACCCCTCCACTTT. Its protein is CASSVGATGEYNSPLHF.

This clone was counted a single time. The CDR3 here is CSVGQGCRNQPQHF. The DNA for the CDR3 is TGCAGCGTGGGACAGGGATGTCGCAATCAGCCCCAGCATTTT. The J gene is TRBJ1-5, the V gene TRBV29-1; 9 bases match TRBD1. CDR3 length equals 14 residues. The junction had 5 bases not matched to a gene; V was cut back by 6 bases and J by 2 bases. Germline lookup yields CDR1 SQVTM and CDR2 ANQGSEA. The full variable domain, completed using reference TRBV29-1 and TRBJ1-5, is SAVISQKPSRDICQRGTSLTIQCQVDSQVTMMFWYRQQPGQSLTLIATANQGSEATYESGFVIDKFPISRPNLTFSTLTVSNMSPEDSSIYLCSVGQGCRNQPQHFGDGTRLSIL.